This T cell receptor beta chain was found in a study of regulatory T cells in long-lasting Graves disease. Time point in this sample: newly diagnosed GD, antithyroid drugs for less than 3 months. Isolated PBMC RNA provided the starting material for the TCR library. Graves' disease diagnosis was established per American Thyroid Association guidelines. EDTA tubes were used for drawing about 9 milliliters of peripheral blood. Assembly of TCR beta libraries relied on iRepertoire HTBI primers together with Arm-PCR of CDR3 regions. Original processing notes: The samples included around 65 TRBV and some 14 TRBJ segments. TCRdb re-derived calls from the multiplex PCR reads in MiXCR, one entry per CDR3 protein. V and J calls and clone size were set by TCRdb, not the authors. The sample holds under 250,000 distinct CDR3 sequences, 20% to 25% seen once. Remarks on this clonotype: Antigen: not known.

This CDR3 comprises 16 residues. V gave up 3 bases and J gave up 4 bases; unmatched junction bases: 8. Germline CDR1 SEHNR, CDR2 FQNEAQ (reference sequence). General observations from the study: Persistent patients had a count of shared public clonotypes (around 2,500) that exceeded that of new patients (around 910).

The receptor was isolated from a female donor with Graves disease. The chain carries TRBV7-9 and TRBJ1-1, with TRBD1 identical over 10 bases. This specimen was peripheral blood mononuclear cells (PBMCs), taken at new diagnosis, from a patient treated with antithyroid drugs. This CDR3 is CASSLGTGARGTEAFF. For the CDR3, the DNA is TGTGCCAGCAGCTTGGGGACAGGGGCTAGGGGCACTGAAGCTTTCTTT.